This TCR beta chain was retrieved from a study of spatial heterogeneity in lung cancer. Looking at the study overall: Consistent detection of more beta-chain than alpha-chain sequences was observed. As counted in raw reads, each unique TCR and UMI combination appeared more than ten times on average.

This clonotype showed up many times. The antigen is not known. This beta chain lies outside the target of a library built for alpha chains; its clone size means little. Time point described: sample taken at primary tumor resection. A total of approximately 69 untreated early-stage non-small cell lung cancer patients served as donors. The study sequenced unsorted whole RNA from tumor, nontumor lung or frozen PBMC. Deletions cut 6 bases from V and 1 base from J, with 9 bases between. Germline V gene data show CDR1 as MNHEY and CDR2 as SVGAGI. The CDR3 covers 14 residues. TCRdb reprocessed the 5' RACE reads with MiXCR, giving one entry per CDR3 protein. This table holds 9,500 or so distinct CDR3 sequences, roughly 12% found once. Whole-study results and caveats: It was found that expanded intratumoral alpha and beta TCR counts tracked tumor mutation counts.

This chain links TRBV6-5 with TRBJ2-2; D remains ambiguous. The sequence was collected from a male donor with early-stage non-small cell lung cancer. The source was lung tumor tissue, collected at surgery. CDR3 DNA sequence: TGTGCCAGCAGACAAGGGCAGAACACCGGGGAGCTGTTTTTT. This encodes CASRQGQNTGELFF.